The 18 T cell receptor beta chains below all came from one sample that was sequenced in a study of cytomegalovirus exposure and HLA in healthy donors. PCR primers comprised 60 Vbeta and 13 Jbeta primers. Sequencing used immunoSEQ multiplex PCR; TCRdb keeps in-frame clones, though not all of them. The table has 190,000 or so clones, 80% seen once. The material sequenced was PBMCs. All receptors derive from a boy between 10 and 17 years old in good health and CMV-seronegative.

The chain carries TRBV5-4 and TRBJ1-2; TRBD1 matches at 8 bases. The CDR3 runs to 15 residues. V dropped 0 bases and J dropped 4; count of bases not matched to a gene: 5. Germline V gene lookup returns CDR1 SGHNT and CDR2 YYREEE (reference sequence). The CDR3 DNA sequence: TGTGCCAGCAGCTTGGAGGGACAGGCCGTCTATGGCTACACCTTC. Translation gives CASSLEGQAVYGYTF.

The chain is built from TRBV27 and TRBJ2-4; 7 bases agree with TRBD2. The junction had 10 bases not matched to a gene; V was cut back by 6 bases and J by 2 bases. Germline V gene data show CDR1 as MNHEY and CDR2 as SMNVEV (reference sequence). CDR3 length equals 16 residues. This CDR3 is CASRNLAEGPKNIQYF. The CDR3 region has the DNA TGTGCCAGCAGAAACCTAGCGGAGGGACCCAAAAACATTCAGTACTTC.

Comments on this clone: One end of the junction does not line up with germline, which may come from a read error. The sample contains more than one DNA sequence encoding this CDR3. The chain couples TRBV6-5 to TRBJ1-1, with D perhaps matching TRBD1 (5 bases). Germline V gene sequence: CDR1 MNHEY, CDR2 SVGAGI. The CDR3 runs 13 residues. CDR3 amino acids: CASSADRNTEAFF. Written as DNA, the CDR3 is TGTGCTAGCAGTGCCGACAGAAACACTGAAGCTTTCTTT.

The chain carries TRBV6-5 and TRBJ1-1, with D perhaps matching TRBD1 (5 bases). Germline V gene data show CDR1 as MNHEY and CDR2 as SVGAGI. Trimming cost V 4 bases and J 1 base, with 10 bases left between them. The CDR3 loop spans 14 amino acids. The CDR3 sequence is CASSSGGSNTEAFF. The CDR3 nucleotides read TGTGCCAGCAGTTCTGGGGGGTCGAACACTGAAGCTTTCTTT.

This clone has a single count. The chain recombines TRBV28 with TRBJ2-5, with D possibly being TRBD2 (6 bases). Near its end, the DNA agrees better with TRBJ2-7, so the J call may be wrong. The CDR3 totals 15 residues. CDR1 and CDR2 (germline): MDHEN, SYDVKM. The CDR3 DNA is TGTGCCAGCAGTAAGGGGTGGGGGGTCGCCTACGAGCAGTACTTC. It translates to CASSKGWGVAYEQYF.

The sample holds one count of this clone. The chain is built from TRBV4-1 and TRBJ1-2, with D possibly being TRBD1 (5 bases). Trimming left V 4 bases short and J 1 base short, with 10 bases between. The CDR3 covers 14 residues. The germline gives CDR1 MGHRA, CDR2 YSYEKL. For the CDR3, the DNA is TGCGCCAGCAGCCGTCGGGGACTTAACTATGGCTACACCTTC. Translated: CASSRRGLNYGYTF.

The J gene is TRBJ2-3, the V gene TRBV9, with 10 bases matching TRBD2. The germline V gene encodes CDR1 SGDLS and CDR2 YYNGEE. Germline trimming cut 4 bases from V and 0 bases from J; bases unmatched to any gene: 11. The CDR3 runs to 18 residues. The CDR3 is CASSSGERGGPSTDTQYF. CDR3 sequence (DNA): TGTGCCAGCAGCTCAGGGGAGCGGGGGGGTCCTAGCACAGATACGCAGTATTTT.

The chain employs TRBV11-3 and TRBJ2-3; the D is unclear. The CDR3 has 15 residues. Trimming shortened V by 1 base and J by 0 bases, and 8 bases separated the two germline ends. Germline V gene data show CDR1 as SGHNT and CDR2 as YENEEA. The CDR3 here is CASSLGDSSTDTQYF. CDR3 coding DNA: TGTGCCAGCAGCTTAGGTGACTCTAGCACAGATACGCAGTATTTT.

This chain connects TRBV15 to TRBJ2-7; 11 positions agree with TRBD1. The ends lost 8 bases at V and 5 bases at J; junction bases unmatched: 5. Germline V gene data show CDR1 as LNHNV and CDR2 as YYDKDF (reference sequence). The CDR3 spans 13 residues. The CDR3 is CATRDRGKDEQYF. In DNA, the CDR3 is TGTGCCACCCGGGACAGGGGGAAGGACGAGCAGTACTTC. The entire variable domain, with the rest obtained from reference TRBV15 and TRBJ2-7, is as follows: DAMVIQNPRYQVTQFGKPVTLSCSQTLNHNVMYWYQQKSSQAPKLLFHYYDKDFNNEADTPDNFQSRRPNTSFCFLDIRSPGLGDTAMYLCATRDRGKDEQYFGPGTRLTVT.

CDR3 coding DNA: TGTGCCAGTAGTATCCCGAATCAGCCCCAGCATTTT. Its protein is CASSIPNQPQHF. The genes are TRBV19 and TRBJ1-5; no clear D gene. There are 12 residues in the CDR3. CDR1 and CDR2 (germline): LNHDA, SQIVND (reference sequence). V lost 3 bases to trimming and J lost 4 bases, with 4 bases between them.

The J gene is TRBJ2-7, the V gene TRBV11-3, with unresolved D. This CDR3 is 12 amino acids long. From germline, CDR1 is SGHNT and CDR2 YENEEA. Deletions cut 7 bases from V and 3 bases from J, with 10 bases between. The CDR3 DNA sequence: TGTGCCAGCACAGGCACAAACTACGAGCAGTACTTC. Amino acids: CASTGTNYEQYF.

This clone has more than one count but fewer than ten. The chain joins TRBV6-5 to TRBJ1-6, with D unclear. Per germline, CDR1 MNHEY and CDR2 SVGAGI. CDR3 size: 12 residues. The V end lost 3 bases, the J end lost 10 bases, and 7 bases lay between the germline ends. In nucleotides, the CDR3 is TGTGCCAGCAGTTATGGGCAGTCACCCCTCCACTTT. Translated: CASSYGQSPLHF.

This clone was found a few times. This sequence joins TRBV7-3 and TRBJ2-1; the D gene is possibly TRBD2 (5 bases). V lost 3 bases and J 8 bases, leaving 5 bases between the germline ends. The CDR3 runs 11 residues. Germline V CDR1 and CDR2: SGHTA, FQGTGA. The CDR3 loop is CASSFSDEQFF. CDR3 bases: TGTGCCAGCAGCTTTAGCGATGAGCAGTTCTTC.

Comment on this clone: Its ends do not fully match the called genes, so a read error is possible. The chain couples TRBV7-9 to TRBJ1-1; a weak D match, TRBD1 (6 bases). The CDR3 covers 15 residues. CDR1 is SEHNR and CDR2 is FQNEAQ in the germline V gene (reference sequence). This chain's CDR3 is CSSSSIDRMNTEAFF. CDR3 bases: TGTTCCAGCAGCTCGATTGACAGGATGAACACTGAAGCTTTCTTT. Supplemented by reference TRBV7-9 and TRBJ1-1, the full variable domain reads DTGVSQNPRHKITKRGQNVTFRCDPISEHNRLYWYRQTLGQGPEFLTYFQNEAQLEKSRLLSDRFSAERPKGSFSTLEIQRTEQGDSAMYLCSSSSIDRMNTEAFFGQGTRLTVV.

The rearrangement uses TRBV7-2 and TRBJ1-2; 7 bases agree with TRBD1. This CDR3 is 17 amino acids long. V dropped 2 bases and J dropped 6; count of bases not matched to a gene: 15. CDR1 and CDR2 from the germline V gene are SGHTA and FQGNSA. CDR3 sequence reads: CASSLTPAGTARDGYTF. CDR3 coding DNA: TGTGCCAGCAGCTTAACCCCTGCTGGGACAGCAAGGGATGGCTACACCTTC. The full variable domain, with the rest looked up from reference TRBV7-2 and TRBJ1-2, is GAGVSQSPSNKVTEKGKDVELRCDPISGHTALYWYRQSLGQGLEFLIYFQGNSAPDKSGLPSDRFSAERTGGSVSTLTIQRTQQEDSAVYLCASSLTPAGTARDGYTFGSGTRLTVV.

Concerning this clone itself: Germline and junction disagree at one end, which may indicate a read error. This sequence joins TRBV5-6 and TRBJ1-1; D call uncertain. Germline values: CDR1 SGHDT, CDR2 YYEEEE. The CDR3 has 16 amino acids. CDR3 amino acids: CANSAKGGIMNTEAFF. Here the CDR3 DNA reads TGTGCCAACAGCGCCAAAGGAGGGATTATGAACACTGAAGCTTTCTTT.

The chain joins TRBV6-5 to TRBJ1-3; D possibly corresponds to TRBD1 (5 bases). Germline CDR1 and CDR2: MNHEY and SVGAGI. Trimming took 6 bases from V and 4 from J, leaving 10 bases between them. The CDR3 has 13 amino acids. The CDR3 loop is CASSINRGNTIYF. The CDR3 bases are TGTGCCAGCAGCATAAACAGGGGAAACACCATATATTTT.

The J gene is TRBJ1-5, the V gene TRBV10-1, with unresolved D. The length of the CDR3 is 12 residues. Looked up from germline, CDR1 is WNHNN and CDR2 is SYGVQD (reference sequence). With 0 bases removed from V and 8 bases from J, the gap between germline ends came to 5 bases. Here the CDR3 DNA reads TGCGCCAGCAGTGAGTCCTCTGAGCCCCAGCATTTT. Protein: CASSESSEPQHF.